A selection of T cell receptor beta chains follows, all from one sample in a study of blood T cell repertoires in COVID-19. TCRdb's table, derived via immunoSEQ multiplex PCR, lists solely in-frame clones and lacks some. Of about 95,000 clones listed, approximately 91% were seen once; the top ten hold roughly 5%. Sequencing used peripheral blood. The receptor set was obtained from a man aged 55-75 years with COVID-19, enrolled during active disease. The CDR3 runs from the conserved cysteine through the conserved F or W. The order of the fields is D gene, J gene, V gene, CDR3 length, clone size, CDR3 DNA, CDR3 protein. The D gene is left open where the match is weak. For some rows the clone size is stated as once, few or many, or as a class when expanded; others skip it.

TRBD2,TRBJ2-5,TRBV10-1,13,once,TGCGCCAGCAGTAATAGCGGGGAAGAGACCCAGTACTTC,CASSNSGEETQYF
NA,TRBJ2-6,TRBV29-1,21,NA,TGCAGCGTTGAAGATCGCCCCCTCGACAGGATTAGCCCCTCTGGGGCCAACGTCCTGACTTTC,CSVEDRPLDRISPSGANVLTF
NA,TRBJ2-2,TRBV30,14,once,TGTGCCTGGAACGGGGGAGGGGGAACCGGGGAGCTGTTTTTT,CAWNGGGGTGELFF
TRBD1,TRBJ1-5,TRBV24-1,15,NA,TGTGCCACCGGGGGGGGACAGGGGGTGAAGCAGCCCCAGCATTTT,CATGGGQGVKQPQHF
TRBD2,TRBJ2-5,TRBV4-3,18,NA,TGCGCCAGCAGCCAAGGCTTTTCCGGACTAGCGGAGAAAGAGACCCAGTACTTC,CASSQGFSGLAEKETQYF
TRBD2,TRBJ2-2,TRBV7-6,15,NA,TGTGCCAGCAGCCCGACGTGGGGGGGCACCGGGGAGCTGTTTTTT,CASSPTWGGTGELFF
NA,TRBJ2-1,TRBV4-2,14,NA,TGTGCCAGCAGCCAAGAAAGCTCTTACAATGAGCAGTTCTTC,CASSQESSYNEQFF
NA,TRBJ2-3,TRBV10-3,13,once,TGTGCCATCAACCTACAGGGAACAGATACGCAGTATTTT,CAINLQGTDTQYF
TRBD2,TRBJ2-4,TRBV6-2/TRBV6-3,17,NA,TGTGCCAGCAGTTACGAGCTAGCGGGAGAGAAGAGATACATTCAGTACTTC,CASSYELAGEKRYIQYF
TRBD2,TRBJ2-7,TRBV5-1,15,once,TGCGCCAGCAGCTTAGTTCCAGCGGGAGACTACGAGCAGTACTTC,CASSLVPAGDYEQYF
TRBD2,TRBJ2-7,TRBV6-2/TRBV6-3,14,NA,TGTGCCAGCAGTTGGGAGGGGTACTCCTACGAGCAGTACTTC,CASSWEGYSYEQYF
NA,TRBJ1-1,TRBV19,12,few,TGTGCCAGTAGTCTGTCGAGGGCTGAAGCTTTCTTT,CASSLSRAEAFF
TRBD2,TRBJ2-1,TRBV12-3/TRBV12-4,13,NA,TGTGCCAGCAGGACTAGCGGGAGCAATGAGCAGTTCTTC,CASRTSGSNEQFF
TRBD1,TRBJ1-5,TRBV7-2,16,NA,TGTGCCAGCAGCTACTACTCCGGGACAGGGGATCAGCCCCAGCATTTT,CASSYYSGTGDQPQHF
TRBD1,TRBJ1-2,TRBV7-8,16,NA,TGTGCCAGCAGCTTAGCGCTCCGGACAGGAGACTATGGCTACACCTTC,CASSLALRTGDYGYTF
TRBD2,TRBJ2-5,TRBV11-3,19,many,TGTGCCAGCAGCTTAGGCGGGACTAGCGGGAGGCGACTCCAAGAGACCCAGTACTTC,CASSLGGTSGRRLQETQYF
TRBD1,TRBJ2-2,TRBV9,18,NA,TGTGCCAGCAGCGCCTTCGGGACAGCAAGGTCGGGCACCGGGGAGCTGTTTTTT,CASSAFGTARSGTGELFF
NA,TRBJ1-5,TRBV19,16,NA,TGTGCCAGTAGTTACGGCGGGATAGGGAGCAATCAGCCCCAGCATTTT,CASSYGGIGSNQPQHF
TRBD1,TRBJ1-1,TRBV19,14,NA,TGTGCCAGTAGACCCACAGGGGAGAACACTGAAGCTTTCTTT,CASRPTGENTEAFF
NA,TRBJ2-5,TRBV10-3,13,NA,TGTGCCATCATGGCCAGCGCCCAAGAGACCCAGTACTTC,CAIMASAQETQYF
TRBD1,TRBJ1-3,TRBV6-1,15,once,TGTGCCAGCAGTGATCCTGGACAGGGGAGAAACACCATATATTTT,CASSDPGQGRNTIYF
NA,TRBJ1-5,TRBV10-1,12,NA,TGCGCCAGCAGTAACGGTGATCAGCCCCAGCATTTT,CASSNGDQPQHF
TRBD1,TRBJ2-7,TRBV7-9,15,NA,TGTGCCAGCAGCGGCCGGACAGGAGGCCCCTACGAGCAGTACTTC,CASSGRTGGPYEQYF
NA,TRBJ2-1,TRBV28,18,NA,TGTGCCAGCAGTTTATTATATCCACTAGAGAGCTCCTACAATGAGCAGTTCTTC,CASSLLYPLESSYNEQFF
TRBD1,TRBJ2-7,TRBV12-5,13,NA,TGTGCTAGTGGTTTGGCCCTTTCGAGGGGGCCAGACTTC,CASGLALSRGPDF
TRBD1,TRBJ1-1,TRBV28,15,few,TGTGCCAGCTCTGGACAGGTAGAAGGAATCACTGAAGCTTTCTTT,CASSGQVEGITEAFF
TRBD1,TRBJ2-7,TRBV5-8,15,NA,TGTGCCAGCAGCTTGTGGGGACAGGTTTCCTACGAGCAGTACTTC,CASSLWGQVSYEQYF
TRBD2,TRBJ2-1,TRBV5-6,16,NA,TGTGCCAGCAGCCCTCGGAGCGGGGGGCTTTACAATGAGCAGTTCTTC,CASSPRSGGLYNEQFF
NA,TRBJ2-7,TRBV10-3,14,few,TGTGCCATCAGTCCTTCGGGTGGGAGCTACGAGCAGTACTTC,CAISPSGGSYEQYF